This T cell receptor (beta chain) is drawn from a study of T cells in Graves' hyperthyroidism and ophthalmopathy. Study context: Prior to any treatment, at the point of initial diagnosis, peripheral blood was collected.

The CDR3 extends over 16 amino acids. V shed 1 base, J shed 4 bases, and the junction held 7 bases outside the gene matches. Germline CDR1 and CDR2: GTSNPN and SVGIG (reference sequence). This clonotype was detected only a few times. Using around 10 ml of fresh peripheral blood, PBMCs were prepared. Regions amplified from RNA transcripts were the TCR beta CDR3 regions. The HTBI primer set was used in a first-round RT-PCR of the TCR CDR3. One entry per CDR3 protein results from TCRdb running MiXCR on the multiplex PCR reads. This sample has hundreds of thousands of distinct CDR3 sequences, with roughly 14% found just once.

The TCR comes from a woman in her thirties or forties with Graves' ophthalmopathy. Sequences were obtained from blood. V and J are TRBV30 and TRBJ2-7; 13 positions agree with TRBD2. The CDR3 reads CAWSGLAGGRIYEQYF. The CDR3 DNA follows: TGTGCCTGGAGTGGACTAGCGGGAGGTCGCATTTACGAGCAGTACTTC.